The present entry profiles one T cell receptor (beta chain) with its context. The antigen remains undetermined. This record comes from a study of T cell repertoires in cytomegalovirus infection. TCRdb passed the reads through MiXCR, listing each CDR3 protein once. The sample holds about 220,000 distinct CDR3 sequences, 38% seen once. The CDR3 is made up of 12 amino acids. J was trimmed by 13 bases and V by 3 bases; bases with no gene match: 8. This TCR was sampled from a human donor in good health (CMV status not recorded). Some clones in this sample may be carry-over from other donors' samples. The rearrangement joins TRBV12-3 or TRBV12-4 to TRBJ1-2, with 7 bases lining up with TRBD1. This specimen was CD8+ T cells from cultured PBMCs, taken from culture after CMV antigen stimulation. The chain's CDR3 is CASSFVQGGLTF. The CDR3 bases are TGTGCCAGCAGTTTCGTGCAGGGGGGCCTCACCTTC.